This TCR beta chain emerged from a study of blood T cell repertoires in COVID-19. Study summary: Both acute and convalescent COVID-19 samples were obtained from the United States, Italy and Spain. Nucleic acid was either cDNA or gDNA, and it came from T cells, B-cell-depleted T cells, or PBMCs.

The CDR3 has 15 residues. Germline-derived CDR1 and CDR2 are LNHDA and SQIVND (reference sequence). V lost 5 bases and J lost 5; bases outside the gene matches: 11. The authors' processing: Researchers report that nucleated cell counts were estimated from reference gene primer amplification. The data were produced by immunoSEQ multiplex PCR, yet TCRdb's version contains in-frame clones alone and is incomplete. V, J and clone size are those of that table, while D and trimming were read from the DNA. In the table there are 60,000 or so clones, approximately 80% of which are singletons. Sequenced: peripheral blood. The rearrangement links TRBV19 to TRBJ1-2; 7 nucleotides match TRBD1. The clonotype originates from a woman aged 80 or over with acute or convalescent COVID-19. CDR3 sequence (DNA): TGTGCCAGTAGTGACCGTCCGGGACAGCAATATGGCTACACCTTC. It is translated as CASSDRPGQQYGYTF.